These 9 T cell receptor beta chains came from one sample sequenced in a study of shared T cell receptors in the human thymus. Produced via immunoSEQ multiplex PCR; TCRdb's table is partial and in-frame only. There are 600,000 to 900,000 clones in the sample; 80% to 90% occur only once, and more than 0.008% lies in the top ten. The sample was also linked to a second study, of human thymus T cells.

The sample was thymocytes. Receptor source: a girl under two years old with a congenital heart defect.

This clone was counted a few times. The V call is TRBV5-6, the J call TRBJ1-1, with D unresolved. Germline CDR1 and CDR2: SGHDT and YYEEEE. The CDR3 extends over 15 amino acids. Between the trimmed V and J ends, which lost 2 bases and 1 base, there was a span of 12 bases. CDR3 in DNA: TGTGCCAGCAGCTTTCCGGGTGTCGCGAACACTGAAGCTTTCTTT. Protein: CASSFPGVANTEAFF.

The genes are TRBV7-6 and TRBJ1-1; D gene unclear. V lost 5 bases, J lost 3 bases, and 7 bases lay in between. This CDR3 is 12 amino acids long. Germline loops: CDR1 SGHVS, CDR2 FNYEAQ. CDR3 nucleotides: TGTGCCAGCAGCCACACCGACACTGAAGCTTTCTTT. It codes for CASSHTDTEAFF.

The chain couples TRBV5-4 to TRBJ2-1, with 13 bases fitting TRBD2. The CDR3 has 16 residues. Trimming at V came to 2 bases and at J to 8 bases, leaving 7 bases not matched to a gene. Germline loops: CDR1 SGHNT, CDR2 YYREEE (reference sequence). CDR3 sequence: CASSLLAGGPLDEQFF. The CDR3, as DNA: TGTGCCAGCAGCTTACTAGCGGGGGGGCCTTTGGATGAGCAGTTCTTC.

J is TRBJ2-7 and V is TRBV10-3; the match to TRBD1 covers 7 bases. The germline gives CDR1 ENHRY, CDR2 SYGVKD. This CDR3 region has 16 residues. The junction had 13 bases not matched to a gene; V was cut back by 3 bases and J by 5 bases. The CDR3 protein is CAISDPKGADSNEQYF. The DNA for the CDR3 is TGTGCCATCAGTGATCCCAAGGGGGCCGACAGTAACGAGCAGTACTTC.

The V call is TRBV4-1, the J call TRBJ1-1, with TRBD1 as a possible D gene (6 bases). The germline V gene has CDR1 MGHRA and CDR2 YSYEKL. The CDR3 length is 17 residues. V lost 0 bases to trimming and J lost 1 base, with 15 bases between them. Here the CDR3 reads CASSQDNRVYGNTEAFF. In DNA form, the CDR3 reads TGCGCCAGCAGCCAAGACAACAGGGTATACGGGAACACTGAAGCTTTCTTT.

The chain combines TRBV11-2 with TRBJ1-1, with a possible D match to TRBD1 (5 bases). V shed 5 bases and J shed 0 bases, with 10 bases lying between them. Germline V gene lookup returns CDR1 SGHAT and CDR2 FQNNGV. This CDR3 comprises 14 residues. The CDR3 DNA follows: TGTGCCAGCAGCCCCCGACAGATGAACACTGAAGCTTTCTTT. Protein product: CASSPRQMNTEAFF.

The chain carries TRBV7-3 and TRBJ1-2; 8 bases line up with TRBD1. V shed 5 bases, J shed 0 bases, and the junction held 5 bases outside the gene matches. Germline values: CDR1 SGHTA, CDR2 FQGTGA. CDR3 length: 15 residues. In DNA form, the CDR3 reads TGTGCCAGCAGCCCAGGGACAGGCACTAACTATGGCTACACCTTC. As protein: CASSPGTGTNYGYTF.

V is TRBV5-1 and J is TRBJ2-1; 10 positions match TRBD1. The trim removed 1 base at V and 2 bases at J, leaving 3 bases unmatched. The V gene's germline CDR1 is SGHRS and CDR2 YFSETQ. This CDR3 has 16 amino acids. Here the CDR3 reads CASSLIGTGAYNEQFF. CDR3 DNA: TGCGCCAGCAGCTTGATAGGGACAGGGGCCTACAATGAGCAGTTCTTC.

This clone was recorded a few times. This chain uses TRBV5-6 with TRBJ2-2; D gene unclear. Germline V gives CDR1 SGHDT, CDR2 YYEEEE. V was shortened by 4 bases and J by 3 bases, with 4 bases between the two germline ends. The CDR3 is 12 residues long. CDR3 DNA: TGTGCCAGCAGCCCTGACACCGGGGAGCTGTTTTTT. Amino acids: CASSPDTGELFF.